These 26 T cell receptor beta chains were all obtained from the same sample, sequenced in a study of blood T cell repertoires in COVID-19. Using immunoSEQ multiplex PCR, the repertoire was profiled, and TCRdb retains in-frame clones only, with some absent. Seen here are about 200,000 clones, 85% observed once, and the top ten hold over 15%. The sample comprised PBMCs or T cells enriched from blood (not recorded which). Receptor source: a man aged 40-49 years who had recovered from COVID-19.

V and J are TRBV12-3 or TRBV12-4 and TRBJ1-2; D may be TRBD1 (6 bases). CDR3 size: 13 residues. The germline V and J ends were trimmed by 4 bases and 4 bases, with 10 bases remaining between them. The CDR3 here is CASSSDRLYGYTF. The CDR3 DNA reads TGTGCCAGCAGTTCGGACAGACTCTATGGCTACACCTTC.

This clone was counted at least ten times. This chain uses TRBV5-6 with TRBJ2-7; D is unresolved. CDR3 length: 12 residues. Germline V lookup: CDR1 SGHDT, CDR2 YYEEEE. The V and J ends lost 2 bases and 6 bases respectively, with 9 bases between them. The CDR3 reads CASSFRSTEQYF. In nucleotides, the CDR3 is TGTGCCAGCAGCTTCCGGAGCACCGAGCAGTACTTC.

The chain links TRBV5-4 to TRBJ1-2, with a possible D match to TRBD1 (6 bases). The CDR3 is 16 residues long. CDR1 and CDR2 from the germline V gene are SGHNT and YYREEE (reference sequence). V was pared by 0 bases and J by 0 bases, with 12 bases between. The CDR3 DNA is TGTGCCAGCAGCTTGGTGCCAGGGGCTACTAACTATGGCTACACCTTC. The encoded protein is CASSLVPGATNYGYTF.

The chain is built from TRBV19 and TRBJ1-2, with 9 bases identical to TRBD1. Germline V CDR1 and CDR2: LNHDA, SQIVND (reference sequence). The CDR3 has 17 residues. Trimming took 5 bases from V and 8 from J; bases not matched to a gene: 18. CDR3 protein: CASSPARGQGITRGYTF. As DNA, the CDR3 is TGTGCCAGTAGTCCTGCGCGAGGACAGGGGATTACCCGCGGCTACACCTTC.

The chain combines TRBV2 with TRBJ1-5, with 9 bases matching TRBD1. This CDR3 is built from 16 residues. The V and J ends lost 1 base and 9 bases, in that order; junction bases with no gene match: 10. The V gene's germline CDR1 is SNHLY and CDR2 FYNNEI. This chain's CDR3 is CASSEGRGQGGMPQHF. In nucleotides, the CDR3 is TGTGCCAGCAGTGAAGGGCGGGGACAGGGCGGTATGCCCCAGCATTTT. Looking up the rest from reference TRBV2 and TRBJ1-5 gives the full variable domain: EPEVTQTPSHQVTQMGQEVILRCVPISNHLYFYWYRQILGQKVEFLVSFYNNEISEKSEIFDDQFSVERPDGSNFTLKIRSTKLEDSAMYFCASSEGRGQGGMPQHFGDGTRLSIL.

A note on this clone: Other DNA sequences within the sample encode an identical CDR3. The CDR3 is CASSPDRNYGYTF. The CDR3 nucleotides read TGTGCCAGCAGCCCCGACAGGAACTATGGCTACACCTTC. V gene TRBV11-2 combines with J gene TRBJ1-2; weak D call: TRBD1 (6 bases). The V end lost 5 bases, the J end lost 2 bases, and 9 bases lay between the germline ends. The CDR3 is made up of 13 amino acids. Germline V lookup: CDR1 SGHAT, CDR2 FQNNGV. Looking up the rest from reference TRBV11-2 and TRBJ1-2 gives the full variable domain: EAGVAQSPRYKIIEKRQSVAFWCNPISGHATLYWYQQILGQGPKLLIQFQNNGVVDDSQLPKDRFSAERLKGVDSTLKIQPAKLEDSAVYLCASSPDRNYGYTFGSGTRLTVV.

The V gene is TRBV3-1 (or the pseudogene TRBV3-2), the J gene TRBJ2-7, with 10 bases fitting TRBD2. CDR1 is LGHDT and CDR2 is YNNKEL in the germline V gene (reference sequence). V shed 1 base and J 2 bases; nucleotides not matched to a gene: 8. The CDR3 consists of 17 residues. CDR3 in DNA: TGTGCCAGCAGCCAAGCGGTAATAGCGGGAGGTACCTACGAGCAGTACTTC. Amino acid sequence: CASSQAVIAGGTYEQYF.

The V call is TRBV30, the J call TRBJ1-6; D unclear. Germline lookup yields CDR1 GTSNPN and CDR2 SVGIG (reference sequence). CDR3 length: 14 residues. V lost 3 bases and J lost 4, with 10 bases in between. CDR3 loop: CAWSLGGYNSPLHF. CDR3 in DNA: TGTGCCTGGAGCCTGGGAGGATATAATTCACCCCTCCACTTT.

This chain links TRBV19 with TRBJ2-1; 9 bases agree with TRBD2. The trim removed 8 bases at V and 5 bases at J, leaving 10 bases unmatched. This CDR3 has 15 residues. Germline V gives CDR1 LNHDA, CDR2 SQIVND (reference sequence). The CDR3 DNA reads TGTGCCAGTTGGACGGGACTAGCAGGGCACAATGAGCAGTTCTTC. This gives the protein CASWTGLAGHNEQFF.

DNA of the CDR3: TGCGCCAGCAGCTTATTGACTAGCGGAAGCACAGATACGCAGTATTTT. Translation: CASSLLTSGSTDTQYF. V gene TRBV5-1 combines with J gene TRBJ2-3, with 9 bases matching TRBD2. The trim removed 2 bases at V and 0 bases at J, leaving 4 bases unmatched. Germline CDR1 and CDR2: SGHRS and YFSETQ. The CDR3 length is 16 residues. Filled out from reference TRBV5-1 and TRBJ2-3, the complete variable domain reads KAGVTQTPRYLIKTRGQQVTLSCSPISGHRSVSWYQQTPGQGLQFLFEYFSETQRNKGNFPGRFSGRQFSNSRSEMNVSTLELGDSALYLCASSLLTSGSTDTQYFGPGTRLTVL.

The genes are TRBV19 and TRBJ2-1, with 14 positions matching TRBD2. Germline CDR1 and CDR2: LNHDA and SQIVND (reference sequence). The CDR3 covers 15 residues. J gave up 9 bases and V 6 bases, and 7 bases lay outside the gene matches. Here the CDR3 reads CASRTTGTSGSEQFF. The DNA of the CDR3 is TGTGCCAGTAGAACTACCGGGACTAGCGGGAGTGAGCAGTTCTTC.

Only one count was recorded for this clone. This chain links TRBV7-2 with TRBJ2-1, with a tentative D call TRBD2 (5 bases). Trimming removed 5 bases at V and 8 bases at J, with 19 bases between. This CDR3 has 15 residues. CDR1 is SGHTA and CDR2 is FQGNSA in the germline V gene. The CDR3, as DNA: TGTGCCAGCAGCCTCTCCGGGGTTCCCGGCGATGAGCAGTTCTTC. Protein product: CASSLSGVPGDEQFF.

V is TRBV4-2 and J is TRBJ2-1, with 11 bases identical to TRBD2. V dropped 4 bases and J dropped 4; count of bases not matched to a gene: 6. CDR3 size: 16 residues. CDR1 is LGHNA and CDR2 is YNFKEQ in the germline V gene. DNA of the CDR3: TGTGCCAGCAGCCCTGAAGGGACTAGCGGATACAATGAGCAGTTCTTC. The encoded protein is CASSPEGTSGYNEQFF.

The V gene is TRBV3-1 (or the pseudogene TRBV3-2), the J gene TRBJ1-4; D is unclear. Germline values: CDR1 LGHDT, CDR2 YNNKEL (reference sequence). V was shortened by 3 bases and J by 2 bases, with 4 bases between the two germline ends. This CDR3 has 13 amino acids. The CDR3 is CASSHGTNEKLFF. The CDR3 bases are TGTGCCAGCAGCCACGGGACTAATGAAAAACTGTTTTTT.

J is TRBJ2-3 and V is TRBV15, with D hard to call. Per the germline V gene, CDR1 is LNHNV and CDR2 is YYDKDF (reference sequence). The CDR3 extends over 15 amino acids. V was pared by 3 bases and J by 0 bases, with 10 bases between. Here the CDR3 reads CATSSSVSSTDTQYF. The CDR3 bases are TGTGCCACCAGCAGTTCCGTTTCTAGCACAGATACGCAGTATTTT.

CDR3 nucleotides: TGCGCCAGCAGCTTGACGGGGACTGGAAACACCATATATTTT. Translating gives CASSLTGTGNTIYF. This sequence joins TRBV5-1 and TRBJ1-3, with D unresolved. Trimming took off 1 base at V and 2 bases at J, with 7 bases between the two ends. The germline V gene has CDR1 SGHRS and CDR2 YFSETQ. The CDR3 is 14 residues long.

The rearrangement uses TRBV5-4 and TRBJ2-7; the match to TRBD2 covers 10 bases. The CDR3 is made up of 13 amino acids. Germline CDR1 is SGHNT and CDR2 is YYREEE (reference sequence). Trimming removed 10 bases from V and 3 bases from J; junction bases left unmatched: 7. The DNA for the CDR3 is TGTGCCTGGGCACTAGCGGGAAACTACGAGCAGTACTTC. Translated: CAWALAGNYEQYF.

The V call is TRBV7-2, the J call TRBJ2-7; 7 nucleotides line up with TRBD2. Unmatched junction bases numbered 4, after V lost 1 base and J lost 4 bases. Germline loops: CDR1 SGHTA, CDR2 FQGNSA. The CDR3 extends over 14 amino acids. The CDR3 DNA reads as TGTGCCAGCAGCTTAGAAGCTAGCGGTTACGAGCAGTACTTC. Translating gives CASSLEASGYEQYF.

Only a few counts were recorded for this clone. In the same sample, other DNA sequences code for this CDR3. This chain uses TRBV9 with TRBJ2-7, with 7 bases fitting TRBD2. Losses at the gene ends were 0 bases for V and 3 bases for J; bases not matched to a gene: 6. The length of the CDR3 is 15 residues. Germline V lookup: CDR1 SGDLS, CDR2 YYNGEE. The CDR3 protein is CASSVAPSGSYEQYF. The CDR3 DNA reads TGTGCCAGCAGCGTAGCGCCTAGCGGAAGCTACGAGCAGTACTTC.

V gene TRBV25-1 combines with J gene TRBJ2-1; D gene uncertain. The length of the CDR3 is 12 residues. Germline V lookup: CDR1 MGHDK, CDR2 SYGVNS. Deletions cut 3 bases from V and 8 bases from J, with 8 bases between. This chain's CDR3 is CASSDFSDEQFF. The CDR3 nucleotides are TGTGCCAGCAGTGACTTTTCCGATGAGCAGTTCTTC.

This clone was detected only once. The chain links TRBV9 to TRBJ2-1; 13 bases are shared with TRBD2. Germline CDR1 is SGDLS and CDR2 is YYNGEE. The CDR3 spans 19 residues. The J segment lost 1 base and the V segment lost 4 bases, leaving 11 bases of the junction unmatched. CDR3 loop: CASSPRTSGSVSSYNEQFF. CDR3 coding DNA: TGTGCCAGCAGCCCGAGGACTAGCGGGAGTGTCTCATCCTACAATGAGCAGTTCTTC.

The V call is TRBV12-3 or TRBV12-4, the J call TRBJ1-1; D uncertain. Trimming stripped 2 bases from V and 6 bases from J, with 7 bases between. The CDR3 runs 12 residues. CDR3 amino acids: CASSLSSAEAFF. The CDR3 DNA follows: TGTGCCAGCAGTTTATCCTCTGCTGAAGCTTTCTTT.

This rearrangement joins TRBV6-2 or TRBV6-3 to TRBJ2-2, with a weak D call TRBD2 (5 bases). This CDR3 has 16 residues. V was pared by 2 bases and J by 5 bases, with 15 bases between. The germline V gene has CDR1 MNHEY and CDR2 SVGEGT. The CDR3 protein is CASSYRTQFWTGELFF. CDR3 bases: TGTGCCAGCAGTTACCGGACTCAGTTTTGGACCGGGGAGCTGTTTTTT.

This clone came up once. The chain joins TRBV14 to TRBJ2-1; D remains ambiguous. The CDR3 is 13 residues long. With 1 base removed from V and 9 bases from J, the gap between germline ends came to 10 bases. Germline V lookup: CDR1 SGHDN, CDR2 FVKESK. The CDR3 loop reads CASSQVTLSEQFF. The CDR3 DNA reads TGTGCCAGCAGCCAAGTTACTCTATCTGAGCAGTTCTTC.

V and J are TRBV6-5 and TRBJ1-2; D remains ambiguous. The length of the CDR3 is 15 residues. Trimming took 0 bases from V and 6 from J, leaving 14 bases between them. Per germline, CDR1 MNHEY and CDR2 SVGAGI. The CDR3 is CASSYSAYEINGYTF. In nucleotides, the CDR3 is TGTGCCAGCAGTTACTCTGCCTATGAGATAAATGGCTACACCTTC.

This sequence joins TRBV28 and TRBJ2-7, with D tentatively TRBD1 (5 bases). CDR3 length: 15 residues. With 6 bases removed from V and 1 base from J, the gap between germline ends came to 16 bases. CDR1 is MDHEN and CDR2 is SYDVKM in the germline V gene. The CDR3 nucleotides are TGTGCCAGCAGCTCCGGCAGGGCCATTTCCTACGAGCAGTACTTC. This codes for CASSSGRAISYEQYF.